One sample yielded the 31 T cell receptor beta chains listed below, sequenced in a study of blood T cell repertoires in COVID-19. Sequenced by immunoSEQ multiplex PCR; TCRdb stores in-frame clones only, minus some. The sample carries about 380,000 clones, more than 75% recorded once. Sequenced material: PBMCs or T cells enriched from blood (not recorded which). The receptors originated from a man aged 30-40 years who had recovered from COVID-19.

V and J are TRBV5-1 and TRBJ2-7, with 9 bases identical to TRBD1. This CDR3 is built from 14 residues. V lost 2 bases to trimming and J lost 2 bases; unmatched junction nucleotides: 2. CDR1 SGHRS and CDR2 YFSETQ come from the germline V gene. The CDR3 DNA is TGCGCCAGCAGCTTCGGGACAGGGACCTACGAGCAGTACTTC. It translates to CASSFGTGTYEQYF. Based on the CDR3 plus reference TRBV5-1 and TRBJ2-7, the full variable domain is KAGVTQTPRYLIKTRGQQVTLSCSPISGHRSVSWYQQTPGQGLQFLFEYFSETQRNKGNFPGRFSGRQFSNSRSEMNVSTLELGDSALYLCASSFGTGTYEQYFGPGTRLTVT.

This clone has just one count. The rearrangement links TRBV5-1 to TRBJ2-5; 10 bases map to TRBD2. The CDR3 consists of 14 residues. The V gene's germline CDR1 is SGHRS and CDR2 YFSETQ. V was pared by 2 bases and J by 5 bases, with 3 bases of the junction left unmatched. The CDR3: CASSLPGLAETQYF. The CDR3 DNA reads TGCGCCAGCAGCTTACCGGGACTAGCGGAGACCCAGTACTTC.

The chain has TRBV18 and TRBJ2-7; D may be TRBD2 (6 bases). Trimming pared 3 bases from V and 0 bases from J, leaving 12 bases between. The CDR3 loop spans 15 amino acids. Germline V gene sequence: CDR1 KGHSH, CDR2 LQKENI. The CDR3 protein is CASSPSLADSYEQYF. The CDR3 nucleotides are TGTGCCAGCTCACCCTCACTAGCTGACTCCTACGAGCAGTACTTC.

CDR3 nucleotide sequence: TGCGCCAGCAGCTCGAAACAGGGGGCGCAGAACACTGAAGCTTTCTTT. Protein sequence: CASSSKQGAQNTEAFF. V gene TRBV5-1 combines with J gene TRBJ1-1, with 9 positions matching TRBD1. This CDR3 comprises 16 residues. Germline loops: CDR1 SGHRS, CDR2 YFSETQ. V shed 3 bases and J 1 base; nucleotides not matched to a gene: 7.

The CDR3 sequence: CASSFDGTSRRYTEAFF. CDR3 in DNA: TGTGCCAGCAGTTTTGATGGAACTAGTAGGCGGTACACTGAAGCTTTCTTT. The chain links TRBV13 to TRBJ1-1, with D uncertain. Germline CDR1 reads PRHDT; CDR2 reads FYEKMQ (reference sequence). V was pared by 6 bases and J by 3 bases, with 23 bases between. The CDR3 is made up of 17 amino acids. Complete variable domain (other parts from reference TRBV13 and TRBJ1-1): AAGVIQSPRHLIKEKRETATLKCYPIPRHDTVYWYQQGPGQDPQFLISFYEKMQSDKGSIPDRFSAQQFSDYHSELNMSSLELGDSALYFCASSFDGTSRRYTEAFFGQGTRLTVV.

J is TRBJ2-2 and V is TRBV7-8; unclear D gene. CDR3 length equals 17 residues. Germline-derived CDR1 and CDR2 are SGHVS and FQNEAQ. Trimming took 5 bases from V and 0 from J, leaving 16 bases between them. The CDR3 coding sequence is TGTGCCAGCAGCCCGGTCAGGAACTTCCCGAACACCGGGGAGCTGTTTTTT. It codes for CASSPVRNFPNTGELFF.

The rearrangement uses TRBV6-2 or TRBV6-3 and TRBJ2-7, with D tentatively TRBD1 (6 bases). The V and J ends lost 5 bases and 5 bases respectively, with 13 bases between them. The CDR3 covers 13 residues. In germline, CDR1 is MNHEY, CDR2 SVGEGT. CDR3 DNA sequence: TGTGCCAGCAGTACCTACAGGGAACACGAGCAGTACTTC. Residues: CASSTYREHEQYF.

The chain combines TRBV4-1 with TRBJ1-1; 7 bases are shared with TRBD1. Germline-derived CDR1 and CDR2 are MGHRA and YSYEKL. There are 14 residues in the CDR3. The J segment lost 3 bases and the V segment lost 0 bases, leaving 1 base of the junction unmatched. Here the CDR3 DNA reads TGCGCCAGCAGCCAAGATCAGGGGGACACTGAAGCTTTCTTT. This encodes CASSQDQGDTEAFF.

This clone was recorded only once. The chain recombines TRBV5-5 with TRBJ1-1; TRBD1 aligns across 10 bases. This CDR3 has 16 residues. In germline, CDR1 is SGHKS, CDR2 YYEKEE (reference sequence). J gave up 1 base and V 0 bases, and 3 bases lay outside the gene matches. CDR3 nucleotides: TGTGCCAGCAGCTTGGAGCGACAGGGGGCGAACACTGAAGCTTTCTTT. This gives the protein CASSLERQGANTEAFF.

The rearrangement joins TRBV6-2 or TRBV6-3 to TRBJ2-1; a possible D gene is TRBD1 (5 bases). Trimming removed 6 bases at V and 4 bases at J, with 19 bases between. There are 16 residues in the CDR3. Germline CDR1 and CDR2: MNHEY and SVGEGT. This CDR3 is CASSSPRVPPYNEQFF. The CDR3 DNA follows: TGTGCCAGCAGCTCACCCAGGGTCCCCCCATACAATGAGCAGTTCTTC.

The V gene is TRBV6-5, the J gene TRBJ1-2; 10 nucleotides agree with TRBD1. This CDR3 comprises 14 residues. Looked up from germline, CDR1 is MNHEY and CDR2 is SVGAGI. V lost 4 bases, J lost 4 bases, and 3 bases stayed unmatched. This CDR3 is CASSWDRGTYGYTF. As DNA, the CDR3 is TGTGCCAGCAGTTGGGACAGGGGAACCTATGGCTACACCTTC.

V usage is TRBV30 and J usage is TRBJ2-3; 8 nucleotides align to TRBD2. Germline lookup yields CDR1 GTSNPN and CDR2 SVGIG (reference sequence). J lost 7 bases, V lost 0 bases, and 6 bases had no gene match. The CDR3 extends over 14 amino acids. This CDR3 reads CAWSVIAGTHTQYF. CDR3 nucleotides: TGTGCCTGGAGTGTAATAGCGGGAACCCATACGCAGTATTTT.

This chain uses TRBV7-2 with TRBJ2-5; tentative D call: TRBD1 (5 bases). Between the trimmed V and J ends, which lost 6 bases and 4 bases, there was a span of 15 bases. CDR1 and CDR2 (germline): SGHTA, FQGNSA. There are 14 residues in the CDR3. The DNA for the CDR3 is TGTGCCAGCAGTCAATTCAGGGTGGCAGAGACCCAGTACTTC. Translating it yields CASSQFRVAETQYF.

The V gene is TRBV10-3, the J gene TRBJ1-1; TRBD1 is a possible D gene (6 bases). This CDR3 region has 15 residues. V lost 6 bases to trimming and J lost 2 bases, with 16 bases between them. Germline values: CDR1 ENHRY, CDR2 SYGVKD. The CDR3 here is CAISQGGHTNTEAFF. CDR3 sequence (DNA): TGTGCCATCAGCCAAGGGGGACATACAAACACTGAAGCTTTCTTT.

V is TRBV5-4 and J is TRBJ1-2; the D is unclear. Germline values: CDR1 SGHNT, CDR2 YYREEE (reference sequence). V was pared by 0 bases and J by 1 base, with 7 bases between. CDR3 length: 14 residues. This CDR3 reads CASSLDSLNYGYTF. Written as DNA, the CDR3 is TGTGCCAGCAGCTTGGACAGCCTTAACTATGGCTACACCTTC.

This chain connects TRBV5-4 to TRBJ2-3; D is unresolved. CDR3 length: 15 amino acids. The germline V gene encodes CDR1 SGHNT and CDR2 YYREEE (reference sequence). Trimming left V 0 bases short and J 5 bases short, with 13 bases between. The CDR3 loop is CASSLGGLSEDTQYF. CDR3 nucleotides: TGTGCCAGCAGCTTGGGAGGTCTCTCGGAAGATACGCAGTATTTT.

The chain carries TRBV7-9 and TRBJ2-3, with TRBD2 identical over 8 bases. Trimming cost V 4 bases and J 0 bases; bases outside gene matches: 6. The CDR3 has 16 residues. Germline V gene data show CDR1 as SEHNR and CDR2 as FQNEAQ (reference sequence). CDR3 residues: CASSSLAGNSTDTQYF. CDR3 coding DNA: TGTGCCAGCAGCTCTTTAGCGGGGAACAGCACAGATACGCAGTATTTT.

The chain is built from TRBV11-2 and TRBJ1-1; the D gene is possibly TRBD1 (5 bases). The CDR3 has 14 residues. Germline CDR1 reads SGHAT; CDR2 reads FQNNGV. V lost 3 bases to trimming and J lost 2 bases, with 10 bases between them. As DNA, the CDR3 is TGTGCCAGCAGCTTGAGAGGACAAAACACTGAAGCTTTCTTT. Residues: CASSLRGQNTEAFF.

The V call is TRBV9, the J call TRBJ1-1; D not certain. The CDR3 extends over 14 amino acids. Per the germline V gene, CDR1 is SGDLS and CDR2 is YYNGEE. The V end was cut by 3 bases, the J end by 2 bases, with 11 bases between. CDR3 sequence: CASSAIQKNTEAFF. DNA for the CDR3: TGTGCCAGCAGCGCGATACAGAAAAACACTGAAGCTTTCTTT.

The chain links TRBV9 to TRBJ2-1; tentative D call: TRBD2 (6 bases). From germline, CDR1 is SGDLS and CDR2 YYNGEE. The CDR3 has 15 residues. Trimming shortened V by 0 bases and J by 3 bases, and 10 bases separated the two germline ends. The CDR3, as DNA: TGTGCCAGCAGCGTAGCGGGGGAGATCTACAATGAGCAGTTCTTC. This sequence encodes CASSVAGEIYNEQFF.

The gene calls are TRBV5-6 and TRBJ2-5; 7 bases map to TRBD2. CDR1 and CDR2 from the germline V gene are SGHDT and YYEEEE. The junction had 4 bases not matched to a gene; V was cut back by 0 bases and J by 5 bases. CDR3 length: 14 residues. DNA for the CDR3: TGTGCCAGCAGCTTGGTGGGGGGGAGTGAGACCCAGTACTTC. Its protein product is CASSLVGGSETQYF.

The genes are TRBV18 and TRBJ1-1, with TRBD1 identical over 11 bases. Germline-derived CDR1 and CDR2 are KGHSH and LQKENI. V lost 6 bases, J lost 4 bases, and 7 bases stayed unmatched. CDR3 length equals 15 residues. The CDR3 spells CASSPQGQGATEAFF. DNA for the CDR3: TGTGCCAGCTCCCCCCAAGGACAGGGGGCCACTGAAGCTTTCTTT.

The J gene is TRBJ2-5, the V gene TRBV3-1 (or the pseudogene TRBV3-2), with 11 positions matching TRBD2. V lost 4 bases to trimming and J lost 4 bases; unmatched junction nucleotides: 11. CDR3 size: 17 residues. CDR1 and CDR2 from the germline V gene are LGHDT and YNNKEL (reference sequence). The CDR3 nucleotides are TGTGCCAGCAGCCCGCTAGCGGGGGGTGTGCGGGTAGAGACCCAGTACTTC. This encodes CASSPLAGGVRVETQYF.

The rearrangement uses TRBV6-5 and TRBJ1-6; D gene ambiguous. Germline loops: CDR1 MNHEY, CDR2 SVGAGI. Trimming cost V 6 bases and J 6 bases, with 9 bases left between them. CDR3 length: 13 residues. The CDR3 DNA is TGTGCCAGCAGGAACAGTGGTAATTCACCCCTCCACTTT. It translates to CASRNSGNSPLHF.

The gene calls are TRBV7-9 and TRBJ1-2; the match to TRBD1 covers 9 bases. Germline V gene lookup returns CDR1 SEHNR and CDR2 FQNEAQ (reference sequence). The J segment lost 0 bases and the V segment lost 4 bases, leaving 12 bases of the junction unmatched. This CDR3 is 18 amino acids long. CDR3 bases: TGTGCCAGCAGCTCAACCCGGGACAGGGCCGGAGCTAACTATGGCTACACCTTC. As protein: CASSSTRDRAGANYGYTF.

The chain employs TRBV11-2 and TRBJ2-1; 8 bases agree with TRBD1. The CDR3 is 14 amino acids. Germline CDR1 and CDR2: SGHAT and FQNNGV. V lost 2 bases, J lost 4 bases, and 1 base stayed unmatched. CDR3 nucleotide sequence: TGTGCCAGCAGCTTATACAGGGGGTACAATGAGCAGTTCTTC. This gives the protein CASSLYRGYNEQFF.

V and J are TRBV7-2 and TRBJ2-7, with 7 bases lining up with TRBD1. CDR1 and CDR2 (germline): SGHTA, FQGNSA. This CDR3 comprises 17 residues. V gave up 1 base and J gave up 0 bases; unmatched junction bases: 9. The CDR3 bases are TGTGCCAGCAGCTTAGGACAAGGGGGCCCTAGCTCCTACGAGCAGTACTTC. Its protein is CASSLGQGGPSSYEQYF.

The rearrangement joins TRBV2 to TRBJ1-2, with 7 bases matching TRBD1. V dropped 5 bases and J dropped 5; count of bases not matched to a gene: 8. Looked up from germline, CDR1 is SNHLY and CDR2 is FYNNEI. This CDR3 contains 14 residues. The CDR3: CASSSGTEFYGYTF. The CDR3 DNA reads TGTGCCAGCAGTTCCGGGACAGAGTTTTATGGCTACACCTTC.

Only a few counts were recorded for this clone. The V and J genes are TRBV7-2 and TRBJ1-2, with TRBD1 identical over 8 bases. CDR1 and CDR2 from the germline V gene are SGHTA and FQGNSA. CDR3 length: 13 residues. V lost 4 bases and J lost 5; bases outside the gene matches: 3. The CDR3 sequence: CASSSGQAYGYTF. DNA of the CDR3: TGTGCCAGCAGCTCGGGACAGGCATATGGCTACACCTTC.

The CDR3: CASSHQGRGREGYTF. CDR3 DNA: TGCGCCAGCAGCCATCAGGGCAGGGGTCGGGAAGGCTACACCTTC. This chain connects TRBV4-1 to TRBJ1-2, with D possibly TRBD1 on 6 matching bases. The CDR3 length is 15 residues. Germline CDR1 is MGHRA and CDR2 is YSYEKL. V gave up 3 bases and J gave up 8 bases, with 19 bases separating them.

This clone has more than one count but fewer than ten. The V and J genes are TRBV5-6 and TRBJ2-1; 7 positions agree with TRBD2. The V gene end was trimmed by 1 base and the J gene end by 2 bases; junction bases not matched to a gene: 0. Germline lookup yields CDR1 SGHDT and CDR2 YYEEEE. The CDR3 totals 14 residues. DNA for the CDR3: TGTGCCAGCAGCTTGCGGGGGGCCTACAATGAGCAGTTCTTC. It codes for CASSLRGAYNEQFF.